Shown below are 23 T cell receptor beta chains from a single sample sequenced in a study of Ad26.COV2.S vaccination and SARS-CoV-2 variants. Only in-frame clones appear in the TCRdb table, and some are missing; sequencing was by immunoSEQ multiplex PCR. This table has approximately 300,000 clones, about 86% appearing once. Noted treatment: some 20 received Ad26.COV2.S at low or high dose, single or two shots; five or six received placebo; per-sample allocation not given. After the first vaccine or placebo injection, samples were drawn on day 63. This sample comprised peripheral blood, obtained in a trial of Ad26.COV2.S vaccine versus placebo. The receptors stem from a person aged 18 to 59 who received the Ad26.COV2.S COVID-19 vaccine or a placebo.

This chain uses TRBV19 with TRBJ1-1; D remains ambiguous. CDR1 is LNHDA and CDR2 is SQIVND in the germline V gene (reference sequence). The CDR3 runs 15 residues. Trimming took off 3 bases at V and 0 bases at J, with 11 bases between the two ends. CDR3 bases: TGTGCCAGTAGTATGTGGACGAGGATGAACACTGAAGCTTTCTTT. This encodes CASSMWTRMNTEAFF.

The chain is built from TRBV7-6 and TRBJ2-1, with D hard to call. Trimming removed 7 bases from V and 4 bases from J, with 11 bases in between. Germline V gene sequence: CDR1 SGHVS, CDR2 FNYEAQ. The CDR3 loop spans 13 amino acids. The CDR3 DNA follows: TGTGCCAGCACCCTTGGCGGTTACAATGAGCAGTTCTTC. It is translated as CASTLGGYNEQFF.

V usage is TRBV5-1 and J usage is TRBJ2-1, with D possibly being TRBD1 (6 bases). CDR3 size: 15 residues. The V and J ends lost 0 bases and 7 bases respectively, with 14 bases between them. Germline CDR1 and CDR2: SGHRS and YFSETQ. In DNA form, the CDR3 reads TGCGCCAGCAGCTTGGGAGGGACAACTGTAAATGAGCAGTTCTTC. It yields the protein CASSLGGTTVNEQFF. Full variable domain (rest looked up from reference TRBV5-1 and TRBJ2-1): KAGVTQTPRYLIKTRGQQVTLSCSPISGHRSVSWYQQTPGQGLQFLFEYFSETQRNKGNFPGRFSGRQFSNSRSEMNVSTLELGDSALYLCASSLGGTTVNEQFFGPGTRLTVL.

The chain uses TRBV4-3 and TRBJ1-5; D uncertain. Germline CDR1 LGHNA, CDR2 YSLEER. Trimming pared 0 bases from V and 0 bases from J, leaving 6 bases between. This CDR3 has 15 residues. The CDR3 sequence: CASSQEFSSNQPQHF. The CDR3 coding sequence is TGCGCCAGCAGCCAAGAATTTAGTAGCAATCAGCCCCAGCATTTT.

The chain combines TRBV29-1 with TRBJ1-1; D remains unclear. Trimming took 4 bases from V and 1 from J, leaving 10 bases between them. The germline V gene encodes CDR1 SQVTM and CDR2 ANQGSEA. This CDR3 has 13 residues. The CDR3 here is CSVVLLQNTEAFF. DNA of the CDR3: TGCAGCGTTGTCTTACTGCAGAACACTGAAGCTTTCTTT.

The chain couples TRBV6-5 to TRBJ2-2, with 8 bases aligning to TRBD2. The trim removed 6 bases at V and 4 bases at J, leaving 7 bases unmatched. The CDR3 is 15 residues long. Germline lookup yields CDR1 MNHEY and CDR2 SVGAGI. The CDR3 nucleotides are TGTGCCAGCAGACGGGAGGGAAGGGGCACCGGGGAGCTGTTTTTT. Residues: CASRREGRGTGELFF.

The chain has TRBV5-1 and TRBJ2-3; D unresolved. Trimming took off 0 bases at V and 1 base at J, with 12 bases between the two ends. The germline gives CDR1 SGHRS, CDR2 YFSETQ. CDR3 length equals 16 residues. The CDR3 DNA reads TGCGCCAGCAGCTTGGCCGTCTGGCCCGGCACAGATACGCAGTATTTT. It is translated as CASSLAVWPGTDTQYF.

V usage is TRBV7-9 and J usage is TRBJ2-5, with D hard to call. The germline V gene has CDR1 SEHNR and CDR2 FQNEAQ (reference sequence). The CDR3 totals 11 residues. V was pared by 6 bases and J by 2 bases, with 4 bases between. The CDR3 loop reads CASSRQETQYF. The CDR3 DNA follows: TGTGCCAGCAGTCGTCAAGAGACCCAGTACTTC.

The rearrangement uses TRBV27 and TRBJ2-1; possibly TRBD2 for D (7 bases). The V and J ends lost 3 bases and 7 bases respectively, with 19 bases between them. The CDR3 is made up of 16 amino acids. Germline V gene data show CDR1 as MNHEY and CDR2 as SMNVEV (reference sequence). The DNA for the CDR3 is TGTGCCAGCAGTTTGGCGGGGAGGGGGGGAAGGAATGAGCAGTTCTTC. Translated: CASSLAGRGGRNEQFF.

As for this clone: In the same sample, other DNA sequences code for this CDR3. This sequence joins TRBV11-3 and TRBJ2-1; D is ambiguous. Looked up from germline, CDR1 is SGHNT and CDR2 is YENEEA. Trimming took 1 base from V and 0 from J, leaving 4 bases between them. The CDR3 extends over 14 amino acids. The CDR3 is CASSLGSSYNEQFF. The CDR3 region has the DNA TGTGCCAGCAGCTTAGGTAGCTCCTACAATGAGCAGTTCTTC.

The rearrangement joins TRBV7-9 to TRBJ1-1; D is undetermined. The CDR3 spans 13 residues. CDR1 SEHNR and CDR2 FQNEAQ come from the germline V gene (reference sequence). Trimming removed 5 bases at V and 4 bases at J, with 11 bases between. The CDR3 loop is CASSLSASTEAFF. DNA of the CDR3: TGTGCCAGCAGCCTATCGGCGTCCACTGAAGCTTTCTTT.

V and J are TRBV7-2 and TRBJ2-1, with 11 bases lining up with TRBD2. The V gene end was trimmed by 5 bases and the J gene end by 6 bases; junction bases not matched to a gene: 9. The CDR3 is 16 residues long. Germline lookup yields CDR1 SGHTA and CDR2 FQGNSA. Written as DNA, the CDR3 is TGTGCCAGCAGCCATTCTCTAGCGGGGGGAGGCAATGAGCAGTTCTTC. This translates into CASSHSLAGGGNEQFF.

The genes are TRBV4-1 and TRBJ1-6; 9 bases are shared with TRBD1. In germline, CDR1 is MGHRA, CDR2 YSYEKL. V lost 0 bases, J lost 10 bases, and 7 bases stayed unmatched. The CDR3 has 16 amino acids. CDR3 DNA: TGCGCCAGCAGCCAAGATGGAGGACAGGGGAAGTCACCCCTCCACTTT. This codes for CASSQDGGQGKSPLHF.

This sequence joins TRBV28 and TRBJ1-2, with 8 bases matching TRBD1. The CDR3 runs to 17 residues. Looked up from germline, CDR1 is MDHEN and CDR2 is SYDVKM. Losses at the gene ends were 4 bases for V and 4 bases for J; bases not matched to a gene: 14. CDR3 sequence (DNA): TGTGCCAGCAGTTCGAACCTCGACAGGGGCCTTAGCTATGGCTACACCTTC. It specifies CASSSNLDRGLSYGYTF.

The CDR3 protein is CSVVTRLNEQFF. CDR3 nucleotide sequence: TGCAGCGTTGTGACGCGGTTAAATGAGCAGTTCTTC. V usage is TRBV29-1 and J usage is TRBJ2-1; D is uncertain. The ends were cut back, 4 bases at V and 7 bases at J, with 11 bases in the middle. There are 12 residues in the CDR3. In germline, CDR1 is SQVTM, CDR2 ANQGSEA.

The chain carries TRBV3-1 (or the pseudogene TRBV3-2) and TRBJ2-3; maybe TRBD2 (7 bases). The CDR3 is made up of 15 amino acids. Germline V gene lookup returns CDR1 LGHDT and CDR2 YNNKEL (reference sequence). With 7 bases removed from V and 4 bases from J, the gap between germline ends came to 18 bases. CDR3 sequence reads: CASTPWGGRADTQYF. For the CDR3, the DNA is TGTGCCAGCACCCCTTGGGGGGGCCGGGCAGATACGCAGTATTTT.

The chain joins TRBV24-1 to TRBJ2-3; 8 nucleotides align to TRBD1. Germline CDR1 is KGHDR and CDR2 is SFDVKD. Trimming took 3 bases from V and 0 from J; bases not matched to a gene: 4. There are 16 residues in the CDR3. CDR3: CATSDSRDRSTDTQYF. The CDR3 bases are TGTGCCACCAGTGATAGTCGGGACAGGAGCACAGATACGCAGTATTTT.

The chain recombines TRBV4-1 with TRBJ2-1; TRBD2 might be the D (6 bases). Germline V gives CDR1 MGHRA, CDR2 YSYEKL. The ends were cut back, 4 bases at V and 3 bases at J, with 13 bases in the middle. The CDR3 sequence is 15 residues long. The DNA of the CDR3 is TGCGCCAGCAGCCCACGGGACTGGATCTACAATGAGCAGTTCTTC. As protein: CASSPRDWIYNEQFF.

V usage is TRBV3-1 (or the pseudogene TRBV3-2) and J usage is TRBJ1-5; 10 nucleotides match TRBD1. CDR1 LGHDT and CDR2 YNNKEL come from the germline V gene (reference sequence). The CDR3 totals 15 residues. V lost 4 bases and J lost 6; bases outside the gene matches: 6. The CDR3 coding sequence is TGTGCCAGCAGCCCGTACGGGACAGGGGTTCAGCCCCAGCATTTT. Its protein product is CASSPYGTGVQPQHF.

This rearrangement joins TRBV6-6 to TRBJ1-2; D gene uncertain. Germline assignment: CDR1 MNHNY and CDR2 SVGAGI (reference sequence). This CDR3 is built from 13 residues. The V and J ends lost 6 bases and 8 bases respectively, with 16 bases between them. In DNA, the CDR3 is TGTGCCAGCAGCCCTTTTGTCGCGGGAGGCTACACCTTC. Translated, it gives CASSPFVAGGYTF.

The chain uses TRBV5-1 and TRBJ1-1; 7 bases are a match to TRBD1. Trimming at V came to 0 bases and at J to 2 bases, leaving 10 bases not matched to a gene. Germline V gene lookup returns CDR1 SGHRS and CDR2 YFSETQ. CDR3 length: 17 residues. CDR3 in DNA: TGCGCCAGCAGCTTGGGGGGGACAGTTGGATTAAACACTGAAGCTTTCTTT. This encodes CASSLGGTVGLNTEAFF.

This clone was detected only once. V and J are TRBV30 and TRBJ1-1; D call uncertain. Per germline, CDR1 GTSNPN and CDR2 SVGIG (reference sequence). The CDR3 contains 13 residues. The V end was cut by 2 bases, the J end by 7 bases, with 14 bases between. The CDR3 sequence is CAWSKASGNEAFF. DNA for the CDR3: TGTGCCTGGAGTAAGGCCTCGGGGAATGAAGCTTTCTTT.

CDR3 sequence: CASAGKAKKTDTQYF. The CDR3 region has the DNA TGTGCCAGCGCGGGTAAAGCGAAAAAGACAGATACGCAGTATTTT. This chain links TRBV6-5 with TRBJ2-3; TRBD2 is a possible D gene (5 bases). Trimming removed 8 bases from V and 3 bases from J, with 18 bases in between. This CDR3 has 15 amino acids. Germline lookup yields CDR1 MNHEY and CDR2 SVGAGI.